Only a few counts were recorded for the clone carrying this T cell receptor beta chain. Across 18 months, stable Graves' hyperthyroidism was marked by no progression to ophthalmopathy. The data are from a study of T cells in Graves' hyperthyroidism and ophthalmopathy. The overall study: Specimen type is peripheral blood, collected at initial diagnosis prior to any treatment.

What was amplified from RNA transcripts were TCR beta CDR3 regions. The TCR CDR3 first-round RT-PCR relied on the HTBI primer set. Via MiXCR, TCRdb re-called the multiplex PCR reads, giving one row per CDR3 protein. The sample contains 400,000 to 600,000 distinct CDR3 sequences, less than 25% of which appear only once. Material for sequencing was blood. This sequence originates from a man between 18 and 35 years old with Graves' hyperthyroidism.

The CDR3 loop reads CASSWGGRAGEAFF. The CDR3 DNA follows: TGTGCCAGCAGCTGGGGGGGGCGAGCGGGTGAAGCTTTCTTT. The chain employs TRBV2 and TRBJ1-1; maybe TRBD1 (6 bases). Germline lookup yields CDR1 SNHLY and CDR2 FYNNEI. With 6 bases removed from V and 7 bases from J, the gap between germline ends came to 18 bases. CDR3 length equals 14 residues.